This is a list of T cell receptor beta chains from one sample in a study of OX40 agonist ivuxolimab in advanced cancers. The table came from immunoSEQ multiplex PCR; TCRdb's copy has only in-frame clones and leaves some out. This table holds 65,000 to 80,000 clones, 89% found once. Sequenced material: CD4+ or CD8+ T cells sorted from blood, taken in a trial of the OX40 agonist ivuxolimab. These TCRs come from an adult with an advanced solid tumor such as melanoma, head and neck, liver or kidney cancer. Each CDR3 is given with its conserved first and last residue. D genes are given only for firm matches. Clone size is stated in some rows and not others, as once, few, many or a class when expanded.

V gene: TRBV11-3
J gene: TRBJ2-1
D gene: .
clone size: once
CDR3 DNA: TGTGCCAGCACCCCAAGAGGGGACACGCTCTACAATGAGCAGTTCTTC
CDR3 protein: CASTPRGDTLYNEQFF

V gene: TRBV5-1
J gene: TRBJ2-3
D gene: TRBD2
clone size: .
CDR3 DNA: TGCGCCAGCAGCTTACCACCGCTAGCGGGAGGGATTGTAGGTCAAGAATATACGCAGTATTTT
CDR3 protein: CASSLPPLAGGIVGQEYTQYF

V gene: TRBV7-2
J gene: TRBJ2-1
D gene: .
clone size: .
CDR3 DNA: TGTGCCAGCAGCCAGGGGCCTGGGGCCTACAATGAGCAGTTCTTC
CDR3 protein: CASSQGPGAYNEQFF

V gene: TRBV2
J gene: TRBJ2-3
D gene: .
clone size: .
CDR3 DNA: TGTGCCAGCAGTCCCCGTCCTGGGCCAGATACGCAGTATTTT
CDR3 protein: CASSPRPGPDTQYF

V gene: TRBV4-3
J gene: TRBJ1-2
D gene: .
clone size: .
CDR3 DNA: TGCGCCAGCAGCCAAAGGAGACAGTCCGGCTACACCTTC
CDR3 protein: CASSQRRQSGYTF

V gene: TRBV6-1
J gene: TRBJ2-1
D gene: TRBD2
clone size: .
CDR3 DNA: TGTGCCAGCAGTGGGACTAGCGGAGGAATCTATGAGCAGTTCTTC
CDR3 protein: CASSGTSGGIYEQFF

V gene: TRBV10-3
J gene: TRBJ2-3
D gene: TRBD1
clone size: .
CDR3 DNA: TGTGCCATTGGCCGGGACAGGGTGGAAGATACGCAGTATTTT
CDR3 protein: CAIGRDRVEDTQYF

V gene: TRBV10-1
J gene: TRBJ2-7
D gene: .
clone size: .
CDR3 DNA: TGCGCCAGCAGTATCGGAGATACCTACGAGCAGTACTTC
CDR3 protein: CASSIGDTYEQYF

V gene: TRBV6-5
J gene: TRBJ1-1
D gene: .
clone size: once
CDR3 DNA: TGTGCCAGCAGTTACGGCACTGAAGCTTTCTTT
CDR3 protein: CASSYGTEAFF

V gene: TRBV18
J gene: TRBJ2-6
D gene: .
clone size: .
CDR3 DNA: TGTGCCAGCTCTGACCCCAGGGTGTCTGCTTCTGGGGCCAACGTCCTGACTTTC
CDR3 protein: CASSDPRVSASGANVLTF

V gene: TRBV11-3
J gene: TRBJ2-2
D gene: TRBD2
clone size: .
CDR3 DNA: TGTGCCAGCAGCTTACTAGCGGGGTCTAGCACCGGGGAGCTGTTTTTT
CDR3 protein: CASSLLAGSSTGELFF

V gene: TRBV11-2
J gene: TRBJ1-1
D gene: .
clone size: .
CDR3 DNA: TGTGCCAGCAGCTTAGACCGAGTGAGGACTGAAGCTTTCTTT
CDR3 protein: CASSLDRVRTEAFF

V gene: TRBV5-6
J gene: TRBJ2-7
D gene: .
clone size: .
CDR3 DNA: TGTGCCAGCAGCCGTGGGTCGACTTACGAGCAGTACTTC
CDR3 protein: CASSRGSTYEQYF

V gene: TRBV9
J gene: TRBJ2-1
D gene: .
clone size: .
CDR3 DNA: TGTGCCAGCAGCGTAGGATCTGGGCCCTACAATGAGCAGTTCTTC
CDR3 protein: CASSVGSGPYNEQFF

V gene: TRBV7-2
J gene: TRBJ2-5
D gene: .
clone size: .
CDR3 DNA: TGTGCCAGCAGCGCCAGGGTTTCAGAGACCCAGTACTTC
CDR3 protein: CASSARVSETQYF

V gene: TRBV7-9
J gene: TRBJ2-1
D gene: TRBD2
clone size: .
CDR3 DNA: TGTGCCAGCAGCTTGGGGAGGGCATCCTACAATGAGCAGTTCTTC
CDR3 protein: CASSLGRASYNEQFF

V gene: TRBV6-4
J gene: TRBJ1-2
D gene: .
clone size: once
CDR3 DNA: TGTGCCAGCAGTGACTCGGGGGTTAGCGGCTACACCTTC
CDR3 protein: CASSDSGVSGYTF

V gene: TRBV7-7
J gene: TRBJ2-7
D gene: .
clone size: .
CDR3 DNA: TGTGCCAGCAGCTTAGGTCCAGGGGCCTACGAGCAGTACTTC
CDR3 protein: CASSLGPGAYEQYF

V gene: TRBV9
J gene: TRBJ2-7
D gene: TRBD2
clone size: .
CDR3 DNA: TGTGCCAGCAGCTCGAAGCGGGAGGCGGGGGAGCAGTACTTC
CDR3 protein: CASSSKREAGEQYF

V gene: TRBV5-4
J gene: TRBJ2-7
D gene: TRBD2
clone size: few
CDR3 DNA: TGTGCCAGCAGCCCGGGACTAGCGGTACCCGTAATCGACGAGCAGTACTTC
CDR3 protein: CASSPGLAVPVIDEQYF

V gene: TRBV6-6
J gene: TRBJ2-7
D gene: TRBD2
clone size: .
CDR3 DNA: TGTGCCAGCAGTCCGCCGACTAGCGGAGTCTCCTACGAGCAGTACTTC
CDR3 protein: CASSPPTSGVSYEQYF

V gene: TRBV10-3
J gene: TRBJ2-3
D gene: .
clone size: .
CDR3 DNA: TGTGCCGGCTCGGAGCGGGCCACAGATACGCAGTATTTT
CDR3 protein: CAGSERATDTQYF

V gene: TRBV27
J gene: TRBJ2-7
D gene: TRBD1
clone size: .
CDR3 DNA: TGTGCCAGCAGTCCGGGGACAGCATCCACCTACGAGCAGTACTTC
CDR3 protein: CASSPGTASTYEQYF

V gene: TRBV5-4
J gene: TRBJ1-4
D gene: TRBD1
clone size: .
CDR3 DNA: TGTGCCAGCAGTCCGGGACAGTCTAATGAAAAACTGTTTTTT
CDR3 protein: CASSPGQSNEKLFF

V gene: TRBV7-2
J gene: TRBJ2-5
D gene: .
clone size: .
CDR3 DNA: TGTGCCAGCAGCTTATCCGGGTTAGGGGAGACCCAGTACTTC
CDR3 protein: CASSLSGLGETQYF

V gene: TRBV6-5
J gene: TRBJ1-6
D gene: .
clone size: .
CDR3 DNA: TGTGCCAGCAGTTACTCGGCGACTTCGAACCTCCACTTT
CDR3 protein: CASSYSATSNLHF

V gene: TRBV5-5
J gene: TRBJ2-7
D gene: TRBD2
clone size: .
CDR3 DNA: TGTGCCAGCACCACGAACCCGAATAGCGGGAGGAACGAGCAGTACTTC
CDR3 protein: CASTTNPNSGRNEQYF

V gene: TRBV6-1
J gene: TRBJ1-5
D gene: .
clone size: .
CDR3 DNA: TGTGCCAGCAGTGCCCCGGCAGGGACGCTTCAGCCCCAGCATTTT
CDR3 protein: CASSAPAGTLQPQHF

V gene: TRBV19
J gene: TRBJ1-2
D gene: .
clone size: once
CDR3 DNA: TGTGCCAGTAGTATAGTAGACGGCTCTCGGTCCTACCTCTATGGCTACACCTTC
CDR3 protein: CASSIVDGSRSYLYGYTF

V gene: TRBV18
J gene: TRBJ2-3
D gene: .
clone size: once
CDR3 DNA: TGTGCCAGCTCACCTGCGGGGCAGAGCACAGATACGCAGTATTTT
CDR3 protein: CASSPAGQSTDTQYF

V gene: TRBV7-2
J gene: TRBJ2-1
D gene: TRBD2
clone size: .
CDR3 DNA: TGTGCCAGCAGCGCTGGACTAGCGGGTACAACTGAGCAGTTCTTC
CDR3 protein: CASSAGLAGTTEQFF

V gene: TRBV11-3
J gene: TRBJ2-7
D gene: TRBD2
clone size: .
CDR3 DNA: TGTGCCAGCAGCCCGACTTATCGCGGGAGCTACGAGCAGTACTTC
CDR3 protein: CASSPTYRGSYEQYF

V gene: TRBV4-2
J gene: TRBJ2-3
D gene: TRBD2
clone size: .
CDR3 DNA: TGTGCCAGCGGACCGACTAGCGGGCCCACAGATACGCAGTATTTT
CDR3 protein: CASGPTSGPTDTQYF

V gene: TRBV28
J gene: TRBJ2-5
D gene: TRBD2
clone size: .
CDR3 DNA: TGTGCCAGCAGTACCCCTAGCGGACGGCTGGGAGAGACCCAGTACTTC
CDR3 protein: CASSTPSGRLGETQYF

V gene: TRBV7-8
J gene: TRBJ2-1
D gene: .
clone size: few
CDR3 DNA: TGTGCCAGCAGCACAAGACAGGCGAGGAATGAGCAGTTCTTC
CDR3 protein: CASSTRQARNEQFF

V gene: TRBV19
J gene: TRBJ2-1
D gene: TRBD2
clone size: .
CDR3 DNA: TGTGCCAGTAGTGTCCTAGCGGGAGGGCAAAATGAGCAGTTCTTC
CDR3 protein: CASSVLAGGQNEQFF

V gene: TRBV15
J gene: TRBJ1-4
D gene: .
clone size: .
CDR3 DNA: TGTGCCACCAGCAGAGATGGGGCAGGGCGGGAAAAACTGTTTTTT
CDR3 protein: CATSRDGAGREKLFF

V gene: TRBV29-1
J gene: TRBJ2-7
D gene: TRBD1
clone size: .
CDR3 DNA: TGCAGCGTTTCACCTGGGACAGGGCAAGGCGAGCAGTACTTC
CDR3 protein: CSVSPGTGQGEQYF

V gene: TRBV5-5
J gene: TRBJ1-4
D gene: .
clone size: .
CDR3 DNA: TGTGCCAGCAGCTTATGGGGGATTAATGAAAAACTGTTTTTT
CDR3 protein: CASSLWGINEKLFF

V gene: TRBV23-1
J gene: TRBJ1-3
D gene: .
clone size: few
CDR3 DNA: TGCGCCAGCAGTCAATCGGGCCAGAGGAACACCATATATTTT
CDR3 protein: CASSQSGQRNTIYF

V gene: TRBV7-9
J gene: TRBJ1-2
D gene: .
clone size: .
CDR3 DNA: TGTGCCAGCAGTTCCTCGGGGATCCTCTATGGCTACACCTTC
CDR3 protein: CASSSSGILYGYTF

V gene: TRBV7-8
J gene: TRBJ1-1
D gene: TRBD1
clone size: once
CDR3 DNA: TGTGCCAGCAGCTTTCAGGGACAGGGTATTGGCACTGAAGCTTTCTTT
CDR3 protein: CASSFQGQGIGTEAFF

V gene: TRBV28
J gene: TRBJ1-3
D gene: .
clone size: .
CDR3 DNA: TGTGCCAGCAGCCCCAGCTGGTCGTCTGGAAACACCATATATTTT
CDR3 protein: CASSPSWSSGNTIYF

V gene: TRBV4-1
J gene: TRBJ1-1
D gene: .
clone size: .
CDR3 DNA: TGCGCCAGCAGCCAAGAAGGTGTGGGGGGCACTGAAGCTTTCTTT
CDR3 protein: CASSQEGVGGTEAFF

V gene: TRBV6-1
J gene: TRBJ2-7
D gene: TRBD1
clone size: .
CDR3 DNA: TGTGCCAGCAGGACAGGGGGCCCTGCATACGAGCAGTACTTC
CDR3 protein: CASRTGGPAYEQYF

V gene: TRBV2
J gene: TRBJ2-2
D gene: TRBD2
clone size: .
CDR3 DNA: TGTGCCAGCAGTTCCACTAGCGGACCGAGCACCGGGGAGCTGTTTTTT
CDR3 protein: CASSSTSGPSTGELFF

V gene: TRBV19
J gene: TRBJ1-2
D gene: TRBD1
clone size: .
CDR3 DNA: TGTGCCAGTAGTATCCCGGGACAGGGGAACTATGGCTACACCTTC
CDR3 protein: CASSIPGQGNYGYTF

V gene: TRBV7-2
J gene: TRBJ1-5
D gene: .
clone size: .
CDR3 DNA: TGTGCCAGCAGCCGGGACGCAAACAATCAGCCCCAGCATTTT
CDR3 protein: CASSRDANNQPQHF